Following are 5 T cell receptor beta chains from one sample sequenced in a study of CD8+ T cells in alopecia areata. As to treatment: oral pan-JAK inhibitor, 5-10 mg twice daily. RNA extraction was followed by reverse transcription into cDNA, which acted as the sequencing template. Assay used: immunoSEQ multiplex PCR; TCRdb lists only in-frame clones, some missing. The table lists 170,000 or so clones, roughly 61% of them singletons. Material: CD8+ T cells sorted from blood, obtained at week 24, from a patient treated with tofacitinib. The receptors shown here come from a human donor with alopecia areata.

This chain connects TRBV4-1 to TRBJ1-2, with TRBD1 identical over 9 bases. There are 14 residues in the CDR3. Germline V gene lookup returns CDR1 MGHRA and CDR2 YSYEKL. Trimming cost V 1 base and J 3 bases; bases outside gene matches: 0. CDR3 bases: TGCGCCAGCAGCCAAGGGACAGGGGACTATGGCTACACCTTC. This sequence encodes CASSQGTGDYGYTF.

This chain connects TRBV6-1 to TRBJ1-6; 9 bases align to TRBD1. The germline V gene has CDR1 MNHNS and CDR2 SASEGT. With V trimmed by 6 bases and J by 5 bases, 5 bases remained unmatched. The CDR3 has 15 amino acids. The CDR3 loop reads CASRAGTGNNSPLHF. The CDR3 DNA reads TGTGCCAGCAGGGCCGGGACAGGGAATAATTCACCCCTCCACTTT.

This clone appeared a single time. The CDR3 nucleotides are TGTGCCAGCATGATGGTTTGGAGCAATCAGCCCCAGCATTTT. Its translation is CASMMVWSNQPQHF. V and J are TRBV6-1 and TRBJ1-5; D unresolved. Per germline, CDR1 MNHNS and CDR2 SASEGT. V lost 7 bases to trimming and J lost 1 base, with 11 bases between them. The CDR3 is 14 amino acids.

This chain links TRBV25-1 with TRBJ2-1; the D gene could be TRBD1 or TRBD2 (5 bases each). This CDR3 is built from 11 residues. Trimming left V 3 bases short and J 12 bases short, with 9 bases between. Germline CDR1 reads MGHDK; CDR2 reads SYGVNS. The CDR3 coding sequence is TGTGCCAGCAGTGAGGGGGTTGGGCAGTTCTTC. Translation gives CASSEGVGQFF.

This clone occurred a few times. The V and J genes are TRBV29-1 and TRBJ2-1, with 10 nucleotides matching TRBD1. This CDR3 is built from 17 residues. V trimming: 0 bases; J trimming: 7 bases; junction bases outside the gene matches: 12. The V gene's germline CDR1 is SQVTM and CDR2 ANQGSEA. As DNA, the CDR3 is TGCAGCGTTGAAGATCTTGGGACAGGGGATCAATATAATGAGCAGTTCTTC. Translated: CSVEDLGTGDQYNEQFF.